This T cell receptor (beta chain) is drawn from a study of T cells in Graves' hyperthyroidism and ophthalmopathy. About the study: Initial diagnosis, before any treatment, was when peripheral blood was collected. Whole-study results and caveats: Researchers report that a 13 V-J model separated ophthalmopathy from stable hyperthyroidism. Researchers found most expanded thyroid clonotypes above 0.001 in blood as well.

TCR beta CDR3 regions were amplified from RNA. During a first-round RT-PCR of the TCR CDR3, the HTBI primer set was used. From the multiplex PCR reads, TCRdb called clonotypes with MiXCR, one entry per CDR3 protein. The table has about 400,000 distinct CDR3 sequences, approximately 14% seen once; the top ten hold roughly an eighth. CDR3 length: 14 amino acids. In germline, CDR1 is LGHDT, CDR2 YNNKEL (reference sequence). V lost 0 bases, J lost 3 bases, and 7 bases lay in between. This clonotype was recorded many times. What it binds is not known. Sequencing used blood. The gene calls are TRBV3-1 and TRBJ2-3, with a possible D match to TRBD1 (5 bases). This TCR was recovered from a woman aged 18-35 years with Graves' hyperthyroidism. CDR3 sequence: CASSQDHRTDTQYF. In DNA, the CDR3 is TGTGCCAGCAGCCAAGATCACAGGACAGATACGCAGTATTTT.